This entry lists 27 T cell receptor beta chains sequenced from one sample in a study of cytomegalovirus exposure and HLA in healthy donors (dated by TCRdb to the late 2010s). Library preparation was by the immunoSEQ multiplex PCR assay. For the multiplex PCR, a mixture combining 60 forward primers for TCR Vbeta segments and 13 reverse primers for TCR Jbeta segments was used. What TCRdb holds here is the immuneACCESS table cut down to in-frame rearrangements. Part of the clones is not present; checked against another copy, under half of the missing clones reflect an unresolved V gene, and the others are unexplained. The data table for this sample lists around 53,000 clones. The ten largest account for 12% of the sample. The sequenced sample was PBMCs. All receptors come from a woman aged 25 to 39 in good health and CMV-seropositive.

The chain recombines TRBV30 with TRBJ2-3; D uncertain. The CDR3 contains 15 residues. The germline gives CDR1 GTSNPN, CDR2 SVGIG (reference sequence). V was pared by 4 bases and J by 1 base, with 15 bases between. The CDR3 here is CAWNGGKAGTDTQYF. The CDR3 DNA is TGTGCCTGGAACGGCGGAAAGGCTGGCACAGATACGCAGTATTTT.

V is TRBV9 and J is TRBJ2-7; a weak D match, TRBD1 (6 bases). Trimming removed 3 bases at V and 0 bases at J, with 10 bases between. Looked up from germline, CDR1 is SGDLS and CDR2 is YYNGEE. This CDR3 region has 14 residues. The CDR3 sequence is CASSGGPGSYEQYF. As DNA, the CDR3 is TGTGCCAGCAGCGGGGGGCCAGGCTCCTACGAGCAGTACTTC.

As DNA, the CDR3 is TGCGCCAGCCGGAGGGGCACCGGGGAGCTGTTTTTT. Its translation is CASRRGTGELFF. The J gene is TRBJ2-2, the V gene TRBV5-1; D perhaps matches TRBD2 (6 bases). Germline lookup yields CDR1 SGHRS and CDR2 YFSETQ. The CDR3 is made up of 12 amino acids. Trimming removed 7 bases from V and 4 bases from J, with 8 bases in between.

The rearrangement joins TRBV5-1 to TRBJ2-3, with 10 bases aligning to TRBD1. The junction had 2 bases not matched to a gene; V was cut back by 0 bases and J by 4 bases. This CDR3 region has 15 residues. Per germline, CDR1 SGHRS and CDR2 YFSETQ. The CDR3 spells CASSLAGTGADTQYF. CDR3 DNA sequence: TGCGCCAGCAGCTTGGCCGGGACAGGGGCAGATACGCAGTATTTT.

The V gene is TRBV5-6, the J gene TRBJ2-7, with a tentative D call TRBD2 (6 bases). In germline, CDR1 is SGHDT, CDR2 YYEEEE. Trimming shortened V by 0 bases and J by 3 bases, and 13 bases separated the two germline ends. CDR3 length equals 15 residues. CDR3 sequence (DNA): TGTGCCAGCAGCTTGGCCGGGGGATTCCACTACGAGCAGTACTTC. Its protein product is CASSLAGGFHYEQYF.

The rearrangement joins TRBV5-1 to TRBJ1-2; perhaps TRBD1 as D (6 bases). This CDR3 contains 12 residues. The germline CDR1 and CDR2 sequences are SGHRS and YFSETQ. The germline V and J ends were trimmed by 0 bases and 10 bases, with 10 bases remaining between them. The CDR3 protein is CASSLEDSFYTF. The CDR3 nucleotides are TGCGCCAGCAGCTTGGAGGACAGCTTCTACACCTTC.

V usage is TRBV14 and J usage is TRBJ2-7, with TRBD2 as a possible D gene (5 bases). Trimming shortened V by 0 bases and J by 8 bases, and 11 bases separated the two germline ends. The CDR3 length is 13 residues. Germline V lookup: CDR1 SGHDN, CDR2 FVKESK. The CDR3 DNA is TGTGCCAGCAGCCAAGATAGGAGGAATCAGCAGTACTTC. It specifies CASSQDRRNQQYF.

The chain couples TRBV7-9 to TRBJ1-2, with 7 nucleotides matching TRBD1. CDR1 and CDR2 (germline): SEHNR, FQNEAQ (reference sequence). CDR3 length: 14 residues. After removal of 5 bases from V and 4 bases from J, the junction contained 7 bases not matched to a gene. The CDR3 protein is CASSPGQASYGYTF. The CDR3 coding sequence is TGTGCCAGCAGCCCCGGACAGGCCAGCTATGGCTACACCTTC.

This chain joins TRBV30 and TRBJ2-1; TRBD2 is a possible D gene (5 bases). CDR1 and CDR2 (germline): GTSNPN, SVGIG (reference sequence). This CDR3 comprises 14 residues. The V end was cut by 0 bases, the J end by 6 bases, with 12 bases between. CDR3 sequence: CAWSVGSGSNEQFF. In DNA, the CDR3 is TGTGCCTGGAGTGTAGGTAGTGGGAGCAATGAGCAGTTCTTC.

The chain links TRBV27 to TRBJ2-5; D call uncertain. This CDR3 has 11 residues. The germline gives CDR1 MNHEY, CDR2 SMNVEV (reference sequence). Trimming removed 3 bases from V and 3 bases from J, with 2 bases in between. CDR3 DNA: TGTGCCAGCAGTTTCGAAGAGACCCAGTACTTC. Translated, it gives CASSFEETQYF.

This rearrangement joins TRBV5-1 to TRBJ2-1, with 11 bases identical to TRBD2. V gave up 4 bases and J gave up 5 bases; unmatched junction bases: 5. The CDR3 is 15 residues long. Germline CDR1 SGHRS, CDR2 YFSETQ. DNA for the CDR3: TGCGCCAGCAGCCCGACTAGCGGGGCAAACAATGAGCAGTTCTTC. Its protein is CASSPTSGANNEQFF.

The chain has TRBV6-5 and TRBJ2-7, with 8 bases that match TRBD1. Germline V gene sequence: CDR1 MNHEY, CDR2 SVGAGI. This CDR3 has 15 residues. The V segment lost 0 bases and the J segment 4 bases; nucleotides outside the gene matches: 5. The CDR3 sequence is CASSYSQGADYEQYF. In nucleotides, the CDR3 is TGTGCCAGCAGTTACTCCCAGGGGGCGGATTACGAGCAGTACTTC.

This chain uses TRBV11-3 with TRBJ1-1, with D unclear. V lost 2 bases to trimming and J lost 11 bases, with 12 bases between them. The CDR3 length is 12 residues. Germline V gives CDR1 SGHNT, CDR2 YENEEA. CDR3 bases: TGTGCCAGCAGCTTACGAACGGGAACGGCTTTCTTT. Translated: CASSLRTGTAFF.

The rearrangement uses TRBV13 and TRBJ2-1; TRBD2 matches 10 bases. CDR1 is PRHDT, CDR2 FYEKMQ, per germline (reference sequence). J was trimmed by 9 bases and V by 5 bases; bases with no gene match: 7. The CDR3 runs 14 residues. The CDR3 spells CASSTAGGPGEQFF. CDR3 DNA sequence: TGTGCCAGCAGCACAGCGGGAGGGCCTGGTGAGCAGTTCTTC.

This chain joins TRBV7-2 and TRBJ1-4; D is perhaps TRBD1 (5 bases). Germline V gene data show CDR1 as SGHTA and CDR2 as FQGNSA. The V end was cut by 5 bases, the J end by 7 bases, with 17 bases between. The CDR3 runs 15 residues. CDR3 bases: TGTGCCAGCAGCCTCTTATGGGGGGGAGTTGAAAAACTGTTTTTT. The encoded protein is CASSLLWGGVEKLFF.

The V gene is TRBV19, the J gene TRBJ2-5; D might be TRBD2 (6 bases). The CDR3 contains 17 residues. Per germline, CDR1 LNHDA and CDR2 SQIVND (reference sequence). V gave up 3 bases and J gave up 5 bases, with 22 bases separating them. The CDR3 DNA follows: TGTGCCAGTAGTATCCCGAACCTAGCCGGGGGAGGTGAGACCCAGTACTTC. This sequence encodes CASSIPNLAGGGETQYF.

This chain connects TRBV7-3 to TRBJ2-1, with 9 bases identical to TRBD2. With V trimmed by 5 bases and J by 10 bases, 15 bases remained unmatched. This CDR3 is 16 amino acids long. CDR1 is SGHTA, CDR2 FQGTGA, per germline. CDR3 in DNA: TGTGCCAGCAGCCCCCCGGCTAGCGGGAAGAGTACGGAGCAGTTCTTC. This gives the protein CASSPPASGKSTEQFF.

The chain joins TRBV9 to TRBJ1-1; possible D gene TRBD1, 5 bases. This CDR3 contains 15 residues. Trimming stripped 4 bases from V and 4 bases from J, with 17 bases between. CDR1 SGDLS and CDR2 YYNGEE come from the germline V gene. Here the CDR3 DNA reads TGTGCCAGCAGCCCTAATCTTGGGGGAGGCACTGAAGCTTTCTTT. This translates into CASSPNLGGGTEAFF.

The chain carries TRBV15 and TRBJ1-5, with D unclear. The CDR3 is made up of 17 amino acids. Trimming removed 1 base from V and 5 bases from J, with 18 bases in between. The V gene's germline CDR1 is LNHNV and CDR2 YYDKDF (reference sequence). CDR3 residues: CATSRGREGGYDQPQHF. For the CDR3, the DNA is TGTGCCACCAGCAGAGGTAGAGAGGGTGGGTACGATCAGCCCCAGCATTTT.

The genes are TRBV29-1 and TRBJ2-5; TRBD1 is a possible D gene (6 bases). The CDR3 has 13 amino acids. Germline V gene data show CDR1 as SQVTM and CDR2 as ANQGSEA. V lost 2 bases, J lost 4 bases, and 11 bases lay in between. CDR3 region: CSVENRARETQYF. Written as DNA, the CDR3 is TGCAGCGTTGAAAACAGGGCCCGAGAGACCCAGTACTTC.

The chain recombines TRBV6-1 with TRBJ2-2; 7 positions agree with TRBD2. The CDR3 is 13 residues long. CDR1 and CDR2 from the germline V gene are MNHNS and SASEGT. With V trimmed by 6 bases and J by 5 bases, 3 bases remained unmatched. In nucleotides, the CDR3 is TGTGCCAGCAGAGGGAGGGGAACCGGGGAGCTGTTTTTT. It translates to CASRGRGTGELFF.

CDR3 sequence (DNA): TGCGCCAGCAGCTTGGATGGACAGGGGCATCAGCCCCAGCATTTT. It codes for CASSLDGQGHQPQHF. V gene TRBV5-1 combines with J gene TRBJ1-5, with TRBD1 identical over 9 bases. With V trimmed by 0 bases and J by 5 bases, 3 bases remained unmatched. Germline V gene data show CDR1 as SGHRS and CDR2 as YFSETQ. This CDR3 is 15 amino acids long.

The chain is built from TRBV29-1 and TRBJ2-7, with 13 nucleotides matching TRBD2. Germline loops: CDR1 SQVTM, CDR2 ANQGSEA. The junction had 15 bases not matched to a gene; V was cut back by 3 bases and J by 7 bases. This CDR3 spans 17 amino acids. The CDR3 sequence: CSVEKLAGGPGLGEQYF. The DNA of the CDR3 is TGCAGCGTTGAGAAACTAGCGGGAGGGCCGGGATTGGGAGAGCAGTACTTC.

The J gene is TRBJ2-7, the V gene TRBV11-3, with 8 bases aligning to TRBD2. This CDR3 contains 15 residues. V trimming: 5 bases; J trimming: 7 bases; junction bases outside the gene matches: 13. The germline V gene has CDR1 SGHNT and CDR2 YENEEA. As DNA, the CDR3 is TGTGCCAGCAGCGCCCACCGGGAGGGAAGGGGAGAGCAGTACTTC. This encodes CASSAHREGRGEQYF.

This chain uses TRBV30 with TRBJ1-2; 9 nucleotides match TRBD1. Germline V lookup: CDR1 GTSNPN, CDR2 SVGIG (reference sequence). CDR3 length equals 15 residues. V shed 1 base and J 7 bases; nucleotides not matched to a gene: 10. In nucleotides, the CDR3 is TGTGCCTGGAGTGCCCGGGACAGGGCCGTAGGTGGCTACACCTTC. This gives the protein CAWSARDRAVGGYTF.

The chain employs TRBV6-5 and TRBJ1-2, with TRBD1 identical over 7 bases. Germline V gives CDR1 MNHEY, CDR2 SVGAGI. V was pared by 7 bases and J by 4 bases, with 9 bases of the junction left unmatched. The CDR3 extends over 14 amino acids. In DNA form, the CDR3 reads TGTGCCAGCAAAACAGCGACAGGGATCTATGGCTACACCTTC. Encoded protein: CASKTATGIYGYTF.

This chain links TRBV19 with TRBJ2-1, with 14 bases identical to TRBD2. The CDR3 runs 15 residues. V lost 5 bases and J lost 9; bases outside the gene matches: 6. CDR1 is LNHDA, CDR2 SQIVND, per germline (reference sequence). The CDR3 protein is CASSPRTSGGFEQFF. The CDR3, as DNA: TGTGCCAGTAGTCCCCGGACTAGCGGGGGGTTTGAGCAGTTCTTC.